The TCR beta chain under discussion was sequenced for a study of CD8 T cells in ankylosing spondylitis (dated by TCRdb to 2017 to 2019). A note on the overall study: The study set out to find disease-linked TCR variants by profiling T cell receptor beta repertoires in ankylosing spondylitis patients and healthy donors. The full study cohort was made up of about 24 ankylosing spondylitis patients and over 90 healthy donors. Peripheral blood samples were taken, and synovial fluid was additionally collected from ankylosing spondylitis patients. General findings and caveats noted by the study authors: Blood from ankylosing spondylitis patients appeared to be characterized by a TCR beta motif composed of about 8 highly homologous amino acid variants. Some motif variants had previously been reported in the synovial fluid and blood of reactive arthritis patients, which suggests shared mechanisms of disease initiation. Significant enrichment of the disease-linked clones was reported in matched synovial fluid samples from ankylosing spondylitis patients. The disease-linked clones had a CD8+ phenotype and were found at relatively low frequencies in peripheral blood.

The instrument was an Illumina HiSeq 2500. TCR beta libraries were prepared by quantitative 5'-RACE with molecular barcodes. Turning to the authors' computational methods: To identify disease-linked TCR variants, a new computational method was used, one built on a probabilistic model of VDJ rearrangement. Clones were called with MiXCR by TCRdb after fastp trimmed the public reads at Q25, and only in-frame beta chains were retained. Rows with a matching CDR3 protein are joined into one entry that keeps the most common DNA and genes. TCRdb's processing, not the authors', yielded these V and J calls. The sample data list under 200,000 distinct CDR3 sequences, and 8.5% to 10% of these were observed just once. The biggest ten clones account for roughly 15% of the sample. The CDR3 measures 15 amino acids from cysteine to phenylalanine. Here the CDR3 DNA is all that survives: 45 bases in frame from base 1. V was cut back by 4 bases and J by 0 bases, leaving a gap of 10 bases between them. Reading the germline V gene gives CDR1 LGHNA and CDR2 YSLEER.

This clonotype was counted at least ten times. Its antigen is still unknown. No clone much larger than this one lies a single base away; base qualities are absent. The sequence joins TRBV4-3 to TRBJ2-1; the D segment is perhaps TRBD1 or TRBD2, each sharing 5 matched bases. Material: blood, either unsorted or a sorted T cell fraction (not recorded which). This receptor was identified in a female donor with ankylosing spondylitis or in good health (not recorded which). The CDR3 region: CASSLTRGSYNEQFF. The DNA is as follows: TGCGCCAGCAGCCTCACTAGGGGCTCCTACAATGAGCAGTTCTTC.